A selection of T cell receptor beta chains follows, all from one sample in a study of blood T cell repertoires in COVID-19. Profiling relied on immunoSEQ multiplex PCR, and the TCRdb table lists in-frame clones only, not all of them. Seen here are under 250,000 clones, around four fifths observed once, and the top ten hold 8% to 10%. Sequenced: peripheral blood. Receptors were obtained from a woman in her forties or fifties with acute or convalescent COVID-19. Each CDR3 is given with its conserved first and last residue. Each record gives: D gene, clone size, V gene, CDR3 length, J gene, CDR3 protein, CDR3 DNA. The D gene is left open where the match is weak. Expanded clones get a size class; other rows say once, few or many, or leave the size out.

TRBD2	-	TRBV10-1	16	TRBJ2-3	CASAPGVAGNTDTQYF	TGCGCCAGCGCGCCTGGAGTAGCGGGAAACACAGATACGCAGTATTTT
-	once	TRBV19	14	TRBJ2-5	CASSVTGFPETQYF	TGTGCCAGTAGTGTGACTGGATTCCCGGAGACCCAGTACTTC
TRBD2	-	TRBV2	15	TRBJ2-2	CASSALTGLAGELFF	TGTGCCAGCAGCGCTCTTACGGGACTAGCGGGGGAGCTGTTTTTT
-	-	TRBV5-1	17	TRBJ2-7	CASSLQDYRGSPYEQYF	TGCGCCAGCAGCTTGCAGGATTACCGGGGAAGCCCCTACGAGCAGTACTTC
-	-	TRBV24-1	13	TRBJ1-2	CATSDFMQGGYTF	TGTGCCACCAGTGATTTTATGCAGGGTGGCTACACCTTC
TRBD1	-	TRBV7-8	14	TRBJ2-7	CASSWPGQGYEQYF	TGTGCCAGCAGCTGGCCGGGACAGGGATACGAGCAGTACTTC
-	-	TRBV9	12	TRBJ2-7	CASGLASYEQYF	TGTGCCAGCGGTCTAGCGTCCTACGAGCAGTACTTC
TRBD1	-	TRBV9	17	TRBJ1-4	CASSLRGQHTTNEKLFF	TGTGCCAGCAGCCTGAGGGGACAGCATACAACTAATGAAAAACTGTTTTTT
TRBD1	-	TRBV5-8	19	TRBJ2-7	CASSFHSGTGGSVSYEQYF	TGTGCCAGCAGCTTTCACTCCGGGACAGGGGGATCGGTGTCCTACGAGCAGTACTTC
-	-	TRBV5-1	16	TRBJ2-5	CASNRRGGAGQETQYF	TGCGCCAGCAACAGGAGGGGGGGCGCCGGCCAAGAGACCCAGTACTTC
-	-	TRBV5-1	13	TRBJ2-5	CASSLVFQETQYF	TGCGCCAGCAGCTTGGTCTTCCAAGAGACCCAGTACTTC
TRBD2	few	TRBV5-1	13	TRBJ2-7	CASSRTSSYEQYF	TGCGCCAGCAGCCGGACTAGCTCCTACGAGCAGTACTTC
-	-	TRBV9	14	TRBJ1-1	CASSVDAGAAEAFF	TGTGCCAGCAGCGTAGATGCGGGGGCGGCTGAAGCTTTCTTT
-	-	TRBV21-1	13	TRBJ2-5	CASSRQGQETQYF	TGTGCCAGCAGCAGACAGGGGCAAGAGACCCAGTACTTC
-	many	TRBV6-6	14	TRBJ2-7	CASSRNRAGEEQYF	TGTGCCAGCAGCAGAAACCGGGCCGGGGAGGAGCAGTACTTC
TRBD2	-	TRBV5-1	16	TRBJ2-1	CASSLILAGGNNEQFF	TGCGCCAGCAGCTTGATCCTAGCGGGAGGTAACAATGAGCAGTTCTTC
-	-	TRBV19	15	TRBJ2-1	CASSIYPRGGNEQFF	TGTGCCAGTAGTATCTACCCAAGGGGTGGGAATGAGCAGTTCTTC
TRBD1	-	TRBV28	14	TRBJ1-3	CASRGDSSGNTIYF	TGTGCCAGCAGGGGGGACAGCTCTGGAAACACCATATATTTT
-	few	TRBV19	11	TRBJ1-2	CASSIGGGYTF	TGTGCCAGTAGTATAGGCGGTGGCTACACCTTC
TRBD1	-	TRBV24-1	16	TRBJ2-5	CATSDTGQGRRETQYF	TGTGCCACCAGTGACACAGGACAGGGAAGGCGAGAGACCCAGTACTTC